This TCR beta chain came from a study of beta chain features in type 1 diabetes. One heparinised draw, averaging about 110 mL, was taken per donor. The whole isolated RNA underwent reverse transcription, so sequencing captured expressed TCRB transcripts. TCRdb's table, derived via immunoSEQ multiplex PCR, lists solely in-frame clones and lacks some. The sample contains 150,000 or so clones, approximately 52% of which appear only once. The V and J ends lost 5 bases and 0 bases respectively, with 5 bases between them. CDR1 is WSHSY, CDR2 SAAADI, per germline. The CDR3 consists of 12 residues. The clonotype was recovered from a man between 18 and 29 years old in good health. What was sequenced was Tregs from blood. The J gene is TRBJ2-7, the V gene TRBV10-2, with D uncertain. As DNA, the CDR3 is TGCGCCAGCAGTCCAGTCTCCTACGAGCAGTACTTC. Translation gives CASSPVSYEQYF.